A selection of T cell receptor beta chains follows, all from one sample in a study of blood T cell repertoires in COVID-19. The protocol was immunoSEQ multiplex PCR, while the TCRdb copy is restricted to in-frame clones and leaves out a portion. The sample comprises some 350,000 clones, around 91% of which are singletons, and around 3.5% rests with the top ten. Sample: peripheral blood. These TCRs come from a woman aged 18-29 years who had recovered from COVID-19. CDR3s include the opening cysteine and the closing phenylalanine or tryptophan. The D gene is left open where the match is weak. Clone size is stated in some rows and not others, as once, few, many or a class when expanded.

cdr3_aa cdr3_nt j_call v_call d_call clone_size
CASSSTPADTVEASGNTIYF TGTGCCAGTAGTTCGACCCCTGCGGATACGGTGGAAGCTTCTGGAAACACCATATATTTT TRBJ1-3 TRBV19 NA once
CASSFRAGLAGFLDIQYF TGTGCCAGCAGTTTCCGCGCCGGACTAGCGGGATTTTTAGACATTCAGTACTTC TRBJ2-4 TRBV27 TRBD2 NA
CASSPKDSEETQYF TGTGCCAGCAGCCCAAAAGACTCCGAAGAGACCCAGTACTTC TRBJ2-5 TRBV21-1 NA NA
CASSLRRDSGYTF TGTGCCAGCAGCTTGAGGAGAGACTCTGGCTACACCTTC TRBJ1-2 TRBV11-2 NA NA
CASRGSGEEKLFF TGCGCCAGCAGGGGTTCGGGTGAAGAAAAACTGTTTTTT TRBJ1-4 TRBV10-2 NA once
CASSQAGQGFRDEQFF TGTGCCAGCAGCCAAGCGGGACAGGGTTTTCGCGATGAGCAGTTCTTC TRBJ2-1 TRBV14 TRBD1 NA
CASSREVISGVNEQFF TGCGCCAGCAGCAGGGAGGTCATATCTGGGGTAAATGAGCAGTTCTTC TRBJ2-1 TRBV5-1 NA NA
CASSPSFPGELFF TGTGCCAGCAGCCCCAGTTTCCCCGGGGAGCTGTTTTTT TRBJ2-2 TRBV7-8 NA once
CASSVAHGTNYGYTF TGTGCCAGCAGCGTCGCCCACGGGACTAACTATGGCTACACCTTC TRBJ1-2 TRBV9 NA NA
CASGSGRSYNEQFF TGTGCCAGCGGCAGCGGGAGGTCCTACAATGAGCAGTTCTTC TRBJ2-1 TRBV11-3 TRBD2 NA
CASRDKRGYQPQHF TGCGCCAGCAGAGACAAGAGGGGGTATCAGCCCCAGCATTTT TRBJ1-5 TRBV10-1 NA NA
CASSSRTSGETQYF TGTGCCAGCAGCTCCCGGACTAGCGGGGAGACCCAGTACTTC TRBJ2-5 TRBV7-9 TRBD2 NA
CASSQVIRGRNQPQHF TGCGCCAGCAGCCAAGTTATCCGGGGTCGTAATCAGCCCCAGCATTTT TRBJ1-5 TRBV4-1 NA NA
CASSQGTSGAYNEQFF TGTGCCAGCAGCCAAGGGACTAGCGGGGCTTACAATGAGCAGTTCTTC TRBJ2-1 TRBV3-1/TRBV3-2 TRBD2 NA
CASGFEGGTEAFF TGTGCTAGTGGTTTTGAGGGTGGCACTGAAGCTTTCTTT TRBJ1-1 TRBV12-5 NA NA
CASSFQTGNTEAFF TGCGCCAGCAGCTTTCAGACAGGGAACACTGAAGCTTTCTTT TRBJ1-1 TRBV4-1 NA NA
CAWSAGGAGGPLIEQFF TGTGCCTGGAGTGCAGGGGGAGCGGGAGGGCCGTTGATCGAGCAGTTCTTC TRBJ2-1 TRBV30 TRBD2 NA
CSVEDPPGTEAFF TGCAGCGTTGAAGACCCCCCGGGCACTGAAGCTTTCTTT TRBJ1-1 TRBV29-1 NA NA
CASSSRGQGYGYTF TGTGCCAGCAGTTCCAGGGGGCAGGGGTATGGCTACACCTTC TRBJ1-2 TRBV6-5 TRBD1 NA
CASSTGVAGPDEQFF TGTGCCAGCAGCACCGGGGTAGCGGGGCCCGATGAGCAGTTCTTC TRBJ2-1 TRBV7-9 TRBD2 NA
CASSTGQALTGELFF TGTGCCAGCAGTACGGGACAGGCGCTCACCGGGGAGCTGTTTTTT TRBJ2-2 TRBV9 TRBD1 once
CASSRTSAAYNEQFF TGTGCCAGCAGCAGGACTAGCGCCGCCTACAATGAGCAGTTCTTC TRBJ2-1 TRBV6-2/TRBV6-3 TRBD2 NA
CASSQTGTSGPGELFF TGTGCCAGCAGCCAAACCGGGACTAGCGGGCCCGGGGAGCTGTTTTTT TRBJ2-2 TRBV14 TRBD2 few
CASSLSVSSEKLFF TGTGCCAGCAGCTTGTCAGTTTCTAGCGAAAAACTGTTTTTT TRBJ1-4 TRBV5-6 NA NA
CASSRRTGNAGTGELFF TGTGCCAGCAGCCGACGGACAGGGAATGCGGGGACCGGGGAGCTGTTTTTT TRBJ2-2 TRBV7-8 TRBD1 NA
CASSLGGTGQAF TGCGCCAGCAGCCTTGGGGGGACGGGCCAAGCCTTC TRBJ1-2 TRBV5-1 NA NA
CASSQVGPGNYGYTF TGCGCCAGCAGCCAAGTCGGCCCAGGGAACTATGGCTACACCTTC TRBJ1-2 TRBV4-3 NA NA
CASSPGTGFTNYGYTF TGTGCCAGTAGTCCCGGGACAGGCTTTACTAACTATGGCTACACCTTC TRBJ1-2 TRBV19 TRBD1 NA
CASSITRDRVHSPLHF TGTGCCAGCAGCATAACCCGAGACAGGGTTCATTCACCCCTCCACTTT TRBJ1-6 TRBV9 TRBD1 NA
CASSLVRGAQDTQYF TGTGCCAGCAGCTTAGTCCGGGGGGCGCAGGATACGCAGTATTTT TRBJ2-3 TRBV7-2 NA NA
CSVYSTDTQYF TGCAGTGTTTATAGCACAGATACGCAGTATTTT TRBJ2-3 TRBV20-1 NA once
CASSQGEFSAEHQPQHF TGCGCCAGCAGCCAAGGGGAATTTTCAGCGGAACATCAGCCCCAGCATTTT TRBJ1-5 TRBV4-1 NA NA
CSASRLAGVTDTQYF TGCAGTGCTAGTCGACTAGCGGGAGTCACAGATACGCAGTATTTT TRBJ2-3 TRBV20-1 TRBD2 NA
CASSLGSGQSGELFF TGTGCCAGCAGCTTGGGATCGGGTCAGTCCGGGGAGCTGTTTTTT TRBJ2-2 TRBV5-4 NA NA
CASSLRSSGLSTDTQYF TGTGCCAGCAGCTTACGATCTAGCGGCCTAAGCACAGATACGCAGTATTTT TRBJ2-3 TRBV11-3 TRBD2 NA
CASSFSGNLKVEQFF TGTGCCAGCAGCTTTAGCGGGAATCTTAAAGTAGAGCAGTTCTTC TRBJ2-1 TRBV7-8 TRBD2 NA
CASSMTSDTQYF TGTGCCAGCAGTATGACTTCAGATACGCAGTATTTT TRBJ2-3 TRBV12-3/TRBV12-4 NA NA
CASSLVQGGYGYTF TGCGCCAGCAGCTTGGTTCAGGGAGGCTATGGCTACACCTTC TRBJ1-2 TRBV5-1 NA NA
CASSLSRGGYSPLHF TGTGCCAGCAGCTTATCGCGGGGTGGATACTCACCCCTCCACTTT TRBJ1-6 TRBV11-3 NA NA
CASSLGLAVYNEQFF TGCGCCAGCAGCTTAGGACTAGCGGTCTACAATGAGCAGTTCTTC TRBJ2-1 TRBV5-1 TRBD2 NA
CASSTPGTSGSSTDTQYF TGTGCCAGTAGTACCCCCGGGACTAGCGGGTCTAGCACAGATACGCAGTATTTT TRBJ2-3 TRBV19 TRBD2 NA
CASSLGPVSTDTQYF TGTGCCAGCAGCTTAGGTCCAGTTAGCACAGATACGCAGTATTTT TRBJ2-3 TRBV11-3 NA NA
CASSRTGEKLFF TGTGCCAGCAGCAGGACAGGAGAAAAACTGTTTTTT TRBJ1-4 TRBV12-3/TRBV12-4 TRBD1 NA
CASSLGLAGGNEQFF TGTGCCAGCAGTTTGGGACTAGCGGGAGGGAATGAGCAGTTCTTC TRBJ2-1 TRBV7-9 TRBD2 NA
CASSQVRAGELFF TGTGCCAGCAGCCAAGTGCGTGCCGGGGAGCTGTTTTTT TRBJ2-2 TRBV14 NA NA
CASSIWLATYNEQFF TGTGCCAGTAGTATCTGGCTAGCGACCTACAATGAGCAGTTCTTC TRBJ2-1 TRBV19 NA NA
CASSVGRLGGSYSPLHF TGTGCCAGCTCAGTAGGACGCCTGGGGGGGAGTTATTCACCCCTCCACTTT TRBJ1-6 TRBV18 NA NA
CATSINTGPQYF TGTGCCACCAGTATCAATACAGGTCCCCAGTACTTC TRBJ2-5 TRBV15 NA NA
CASRPPSGKLFF TGTGCCAGTAGACCCCCGAGTGGAAAACTGTTTTTT TRBJ1-4 TRBV19 NA once
CASSYLFSNYGYTF TGTGCCAGCAGTTACCTCTTTTCTAACTATGGCTACACCTTC TRBJ1-2 TRBV6-2/TRBV6-3 NA NA
CSVSRAMNTEAFF TGCAGCGTGTCCAGGGCTATGAACACTGAAGCTTTCTTT TRBJ1-1 TRBV29-1 NA NA
CSAGLGTGGNQPQHF TGCAGCGCCGGGCTGGGGACAGGGGGTAATCAGCCCCAGCATTTT TRBJ1-5 TRBV29-1 TRBD1 NA
CASSFGLAGEAEQFF TGCGCCAGCAGCTTCGGACTAGCGGGAGAGGCTGAGCAGTTCTTC TRBJ2-1 TRBV5-1 TRBD2 NA